This T cell receptor (beta chain) appears in the sequencing data of a study of blood T cell repertoires in COVID-19 (dated by TCRdb to 2020 to 2022). At the level of the whole study: Collaborator samples came from the United States, Italy and Spain and covered acute and convalescent phases of COVID-19. The samples were drawn from two sources: the first 160 participants of the ongoing ImmuneRACE study, and some 1,300 subjects contributed by 6 global collaborators. Where available, HLA class I and class II types were obtained from metadata supplied by the sample provider rather than from assay-based typing. The dataset comprised deeply sampled blood TCRbeta repertoires from subjects exposed to, actively infected with, or recovered from COVID-19. Nearly every sample came with metadata listing a de-identified subject ID, COVID-19 status, age in years and sex. The material from the prospective study consisted of cDNA or gDNA derived from T cells, B-cell-depleted T cells, or PBMCs. A freely available public database, intended as a resource for researchers studying the immune response to SARS-CoV-2, is where the repertoires were released. Overall results and qualifications from the work: The amount of clinical and demographic metadata varied by source and participant and was provided uncurated.

Taken from cysteine to phenylalanine, the CDR3 has 16 residues. The read is trimmed to its CDR3 DNA, 48 bases read in frame from base 1. The germline V gene provides CDR1 SGHRS and CDR2 YFSETQ. V was cut back by 2 bases and J by 0 bases, leaving a gap of 12 bases between them. The collaborating institutions used their own protocols to collect whole blood in K2EDTA tubes. For TCRbeta analysis, collaborators shipped samples as frozen whole blood, isolated PBMCs, or DNA extracted from either of those sample types. The immunoSEQ Assay, a bias-controlled multiplex PCR, was used to amplify TCRbeta CDR3 regions from genomic DNA. The authors processed their data as follows. Within the assay, amplification of reference gene primers was used to estimate how many nucleated cells each sample contained. To quantify the absolute abundance of each unique TCRbeta CDR3 rearrangement, sequence reads were collapsed and filtered. For each sample, productive Simpson clonality was calculated by taking the square root of Simpson's diversity index across productive rearrangements. The source is immuneACCESS, and TCRdb retained only in-frame sequences with V and J called. Part of the clones is not carried over; for the studies checked, unresolved V genes explain less than half of this, and the remainder is unexplained. V, J and clone size are those of that table, while D and trimming were read from the DNA. Counted in this sample were about 93,000 clones; roughly 79% of them appeared once. Around 17% of the sample belongs to the ten largest clones.

With respect to this clone: The clone's antigen remains unknown. Base qualities are not recorded, but no much larger clone differs from it by a single base.

The V gene is TRBV5-1 and the J gene is TRBJ1-5; the D gene is not confidently resolved. Sequenced sample: peripheral blood. This clonotype was sampled from a human donor in a cohort sampled during active COVID-19. The DNA is as follows: TGCGCCAGCAGCTTCCTTCCCGGGGATAGCAATCAGCCCCAGCATTTT. It specifies CASSFLPGDSNQPQHF.